These 11 T cell receptor beta chains came from one sample sequenced in a study of PD-1 blockade in classical Hodgkin lymphoma. TCRdb's copy holds only in-frame clones and misses some; the assay was immunoSEQ multiplex PCR. In the table there are some 100,000 clones, roughly 91% of which are singletons. Time point reported: cycle 4 day 1 (C4D1), after 5 to 7 weeks of nivolumab. Following autologous stem cell transplantation, relapse occurred in every patient, and exposure to brentuximab vedotin varied. Here the sequenced sample was peripheral blood mononuclear cells (PBMCs), taken before the fourth cycle of nivolumab. The receptors come from a human donor with classical Hodgkin lymphoma.

This clone was picked up one time. This chain uses TRBV7-9 with TRBJ2-3; 7 bases agree with TRBD2. CDR3 length equals 16 residues. V dropped 3 bases and J dropped 1; count of bases not matched to a gene: 7. The germline V gene encodes CDR1 SEHNR and CDR2 FQNEAQ (reference sequence). The CDR3 loop is CASSFKLAWGTDTQYF. DNA for the CDR3: TGTGCCAGCAGCTTCAAACTAGCGTGGGGCACAGATACGCAGTATTTT.

CDR3 loop: CASSWLAGAGETQYF. The CDR3, as DNA: TGTGCCAGCAGCTGGTTAGCGGGAGCGGGGGAGACCCAGTACTTC. The genes are TRBV5-6 and TRBJ2-5, with 9 positions matching TRBD2. The germline CDR1 and CDR2 sequences are SGHDT and YYEEEE. The trim removed 3 bases at V and 5 bases at J, leaving 8 bases unmatched. The CDR3 is 15 amino acids.

J is TRBJ2-7 and V is TRBV7-9; 13 positions agree with TRBD2. Trimming took 5 bases from V and 5 from J; bases not matched to a gene: 15. In germline, CDR1 is SEHNR, CDR2 FQNEAQ (reference sequence). This CDR3 comprises 18 residues. CDR3 coding DNA: TGTGCCAGCAGCAATGGACTAGCGGGAGCCGGGTTAATTAACGAGCAGTACTTC. Translation gives CASSNGLAGAGLINEQYF.

The gene calls are TRBV10-3 and TRBJ2-1; D may match TRBD1 or TRBD2 (6 bases each). This CDR3 is built from 16 residues. Trimming removed 2 bases from V and 8 bases from J, with 19 bases in between. CDR1 is ENHRY, CDR2 SYGVKD, per germline. The CDR3 region has the DNA TGTGCCATCAGTGAGGGTTATGGGGGGCGTTTGGATGAGCAGTTCTTC. Its protein is CAISEGYGGRLDEQFF.

The chain couples TRBV5-5 to TRBJ1-1; D gene ambiguous. The CDR3 sequence is 19 residues long. Trimming removed 0 bases at V and 10 bases at J, with 31 bases between. Germline V lookup: CDR1 SGHKS, CDR2 YYEKEE (reference sequence). The CDR3 reads CASSLALNSSPTAEQAAFF. The CDR3 DNA sequence: TGTGCCAGCAGCTTGGCCCTTAATAGCTCCCCAACTGCTGAACAAGCAGCTTTCTTT.

The J gene is TRBJ2-2, the V gene TRBV6-1, with a tentative D call TRBD1 (6 bases). In germline, CDR1 is MNHNS, CDR2 SASEGT. The CDR3 is 14 residues long. The V gene lost 6 bases and the J gene lost 1 base, with 9 bases spanning the gap. The chain's CDR3 is CASRGTLNTGELFF. Here the CDR3 DNA reads TGTGCCAGCAGGGGGACATTGAACACCGGGGAGCTGTTTTTT.

The genes are TRBV7-9 and TRBJ2-2; no clear D gene. Per the germline V gene, CDR1 is SEHNR and CDR2 is FQNEAQ (reference sequence). This CDR3 comprises 10 residues. Trimming left V 5 bases short and J 6 bases short, with 1 base between. In nucleotides, the CDR3 is TGTGCCAGCAGCCCCGGGGAGCTGTTTTTT. Translating it yields CASSPGELFF.

The chain carries TRBV28 and TRBJ2-7; D may match TRBD1 or TRBD2 (5 bases each). The CDR3 has 14 amino acids. Germline CDR1 is MDHEN and CDR2 is SYDVKM. V was shortened by 8 bases and J by 6 bases, with 20 bases between the two germline ends. CDR3 amino acids: CASGSGRSWGEQYF. CDR3 DNA: TGTGCCAGCGGTTCAGGGAGATCTTGGGGCGAGCAGTACTTC.

The chain combines TRBV27 with TRBJ2-1; 10 bases fit TRBD2. This CDR3 is built from 17 residues. Germline assignment: CDR1 MNHEY and CDR2 SMNVEV (reference sequence). With 1 base clipped from V and 6 bases from J, the junction kept 9 bases outside the gene matches. In nucleotides, the CDR3 is TGTGCCAGCAGTTTATTAATCGGTCTAGCGGGAGTCAATGAGCAGTTCTTC. Protein: CASSLLIGLAGVNEQFF.

The chain employs TRBV12-1 and TRBJ2-7; TRBD2 is the table's D call, not checked against the DNA. TRBV12-1 is noted as a pseudogene. This CDR3 has 16 amino acids. The CDR3 here is CASSLSSSGRSYEQYF. The CDR3 nucleotides are TGTGCCAGCAGCTTGTCGTCTAGCGGGCGGTCCTACGAGCAGTACTTC.

CDR3 residues: CASSLSLAGTSSYEQYF. The CDR3 DNA sequence: TGTGCCAGCAGCTTGTCCCTAGCGGGAACCTCGTCCTACGAGCAGTACTTC. The rearrangement joins TRBV5-6 to TRBJ2-7, with TRBD2 identical over 9 bases. V shed 1 base and J 1 base; nucleotides not matched to a gene: 9. CDR3 length: 17 residues. Germline lookup yields CDR1 SGHDT and CDR2 YYEEEE.